These T cell receptor beta chains were read from a single sample in a study of OX40 agonist ivuxolimab in advanced cancers. This table comes from immunoSEQ multiplex PCR, and its TCRdb copy is limited to in-frame clones, with some not included. Of about 82,000 clones listed, roughly 91% are singletons. The specimen comprised CD4+ or CD8+ T cells sorted from blood, sampled in a trial of the OX40 agonist ivuxolimab. The source is an adult with an advanced solid tumor such as melanoma, head and neck, liver or kidney cancer. Both conserved end residues are part of each CDR3. The D gene is left open where the match is weak. For some rows the clone size is stated as once, few or many, or as a class when expanded; others skip it.

CDR3 DNA	CDR3 protein	CDR3 length	V gene	D gene	J gene	clone size
TGTGCCAGCTCATCTGGAGCACGACCTCCCTACGAGCAGTACTTC	CASSSGARPPYEQYF	15	TRBV18	.	TRBJ2-7	.
TGTGCCAGCAGCCCGGGGAGGACCGCTCATTTCTACGAGCAGTACTTC	CASSPGRTAHFYEQYF	16	TRBV5-6	.	TRBJ2-7	.
TGCGCCAGCAGCCTCGACAGGATTCAGCCCCAGCATTTT	CASSLDRIQPQHF	13	TRBV4-1	.	TRBJ1-5	.
TGTGCCAGCTCACCCAAAGACAGGGCCATCGGCTACACCTTC	CASSPKDRAIGYTF	14	TRBV18	TRBD1	TRBJ1-2	.
TGTGCCAGCAGCTTAGCGGGAGGCGGTAGTAATGAGCAGTTCTTC	CASSLAGGGSNEQFF	15	TRBV7-9	.	TRBJ2-1	.
TGTGCCAGCACCCTACAGGGCGGCTATGGCTACACCTTC	CASTLQGGYGYTF	13	TRBV2	.	TRBJ1-2	.
TGTGCCTGGAGGGGACTAGCGGGCAATGAGCAGTTCTTC	CAWRGLAGNEQFF	13	TRBV30	TRBD2	TRBJ2-1	.
TGTGCCATCAGTGATCGGGGGAGGGGTGAAGAGACCCAGTACTTC	CAISDRGRGEETQYF	15	TRBV10-3	TRBD2	TRBJ2-5	.
TGTGCCAGCAGCTTAGATCTTAACCCCAGCCTGAGCTCTGGGGCCAACGTCCTGACTTTC	CASSLDLNPSLSSGANVLTF	20	TRBV11-3	.	TRBJ2-6	.
TGTGCCAGCAGGGGAGGGGCAGCGAGCTCCTACGAGCAGTACTTC	CASRGGAASSYEQYF	15	TRBV28	TRBD2	TRBJ2-7	.
TGTGCCAGCTCACCATTGGCTTCGAACACCGGGGAGCTGTTTTTT	CASSPLASNTGELFF	15	TRBV18	.	TRBJ2-2	.
TGTGCCAGCACCAGGGGGACAGGGAGGGGTGGCTACACCTTC	CASTRGTGRGGYTF	14	TRBV6-5	TRBD1	TRBJ1-2	large
TGTGCCAGTAGTACCCTAGTGAACACTGAAGCTTTCTTT	CASSTLVNTEAFF	13	TRBV19	.	TRBJ1-1	few
TGTGCCAGCAGCTTAGCGGGGGCCGGGGAGCTGTTTTTT	CASSLAGAGELFF	13	TRBV7-6	.	TRBJ2-2	.
TGTGCCAGCAGTTCGGGGGGGCGGAAAAACATTCAGTACTTC	CASSSGGRKNIQYF	14	TRBV28	TRBD2	TRBJ2-4	.
TGTGCCAGCAGTTCAGGCGGGAACTCGGCCGGGGAGCTGTTTTTT	CASSSGGNSAGELFF	15	TRBV28	.	TRBJ2-2	.
TGTGCCAGTAGTAAGGACAGGGGATCGGAGGCCTACGAGCAGTACTTC	CASSKDRGSEAYEQYF	16	TRBV19	TRBD1	TRBJ2-7	.
TGTGCCAGCAACCTCCGGGAGACCCAGTACTTC	CASNLRETQYF	11	TRBV28	.	TRBJ2-5	once
TGTGCCAGCTCACCGTCGAAGAGTTCATTCGCTATCCGCTACAATGAGCAGTTCTTC	CASSPSKSSFAIRYNEQFF	19	TRBV18	.	TRBJ2-1	.
TGTGCCAGCAGTGAAGAAGGGGCAGGGAGGGGAGGAGAGACCCAGTACTTC	CASSEEGAGRGGETQYF	17	TRBV2	TRBD2	TRBJ2-5	.
TGTGCCGCAGCCGGGATTAGGGGCTACGAGCAGTACTTC	CAAAGIRGYEQYF	13	TRBV10-3	.	TRBJ2-7	once
TGTGCCAGCAGTTTACTGGGGGTACAGTACTTC	CASSLLGVQYF	11	TRBV28	.	TRBJ2-7	.
TGTGCCAGCAGTTACTCTGGGTCCGGGGAGCTGTTTTTT	CASSYSGSGELFF	13	TRBV6-6	.	TRBJ2-2	.
TGTGCCAGCAGCTCACCAGTAGCGGTTCGGGGGGAGCAGTACTTC	CASSSPVAVRGEQYF	15	TRBV7-8	.	TRBJ2-7	.
TGTGCTAGCACTAGCGGAAGCACAGATACGCAGTATTTT	CASTSGSTDTQYF	13	TRBV18	TRBD2	TRBJ2-3	few
TGTGCCAGCAGTGAAGGGTCGGGGGGCAGGAAGCCCCAGCATTTT	CASSEGSGGRKPQHF	15	TRBV6-1	.	TRBJ1-5	.
TGCGCCAGCAGCGTGAGGACAGCCTACGAGCAGTACTTC	CASSVRTAYEQYF	13	TRBV5-1	.	TRBJ2-7	.
TGTGCCAGCAGCTTAGGGACCGGGCGGGAGCCCCTCGCGCAGTATTTT	CASSLGTGREPLAQYF	16	TRBV11-3	TRBD2	TRBJ2-3	.
TGTGCCAGCAGTTACTCAGGACAGGGCTTGGGAAAGGCTTTCTTT	CASSYSGQGLGKAFF	15	TRBV6-6	TRBD1	TRBJ1-1	.
TGCGCCAGCAGCTTATACCAAGCGGGCGGAAAACTGTTTTTT	CASSLYQAGGKLFF	14	TRBV5-1	.	TRBJ1-4	.
TGTGCCAGCATTCAAGCAGGGGGCGGGTATGGCTACACCTTC	CASIQAGGGYGYTF	14	TRBV28	TRBD1	TRBJ1-2	.
TGTGCCAGCAGCTTGGGACTAGCGGGAGAAAACGAGCAGTACTTC	CASSLGLAGENEQYF	15	TRBV11-2	TRBD2	TRBJ2-7	once
TGTGCCAGTAGTATCCAGGGCAACTATGGCTACACCTTC	CASSIQGNYGYTF	13	TRBV19	.	TRBJ1-2	.
TGTGCCAGTTCCAACTGGGCGAACACTGAAGCTTTCTTT	CASSNWANTEAFF	13	TRBV11-3	.	TRBJ1-1	few
TGTGCCAGCAGCTTAGAGGGCTGGGAGACCCAGTACTTC	CASSLEGWETQYF	13	TRBV7-9	.	TRBJ2-5	.
TGCGCCAGCAGCTTGATGAGCGGGGCCAGGGATGAGCAGTTCTTC	CASSLMSGARDEQFF	15	TRBV5-1	TRBD2	TRBJ2-1	.
TGTGCCAGTAGTACACAGGGGGCCCTGAATGAGCAGTTCTTC	CASSTQGALNEQFF	14	TRBV19	TRBD1	TRBJ2-1	.
TGTGCCAGCAGCTTGGGACTAGCGGGAGGAGATACGCAGTATTTT	CASSLGLAGGDTQYF	15	TRBV11-3	TRBD2	TRBJ2-3	.
TGTGCCAGCAGGGTTCGGCCTAACACTGAAGCTTTCTTT	CASRVRPNTEAFF	13	TRBV2	.	TRBJ1-1	.
TGTGCCAGTAGCACCGTCAGGGGGATTAACACCGGGGAGCTGTTTTTT	CASSTVRGINTGELFF	16	TRBV19	TRBD1	TRBJ2-2	.
TGTGCCTGGATGTACGGCTCTGGAAACACCATATATTTT	CAWMYGSGNTIYF	13	TRBV30	.	TRBJ1-3	.
TGTGCCAGCAGCCAAGAGGGTAGCGGAAGCACAGATACGCAGTATTTT	CASSQEGSGSTDTQYF	16	TRBV4-2	.	TRBJ2-3	.
TGTGCCAGCAGCTTATACCCGGCCAACGTCCTGACTTTC	CASSLYPANVLTF	13	TRBV7-9	.	TRBJ2-6	few
TGTGCCAGCAGCCCCCGGTGGGGAGGCACAGATACGCAGTATTTT	CASSPRWGGTDTQYF	15	TRBV7-2	.	TRBJ2-3	.
TGTGCCAGCAAAGAACTAGCGTCGCAAGAGACCCAGTACTTC	CASKELASQETQYF	14	TRBV6-1	TRBD2	TRBJ2-5	.
TGCGCCAGCAGCCCTCTAGCGGGGCCATACAATGAGCAGTTCTTC	CASSPLAGPYNEQFF	15	TRBV4-1	TRBD2	TRBJ2-1	.
TGCGCCAGCGGTGCTGTGAACACTGAAGCTTTCTTT	CASGAVNTEAFF	12	TRBV5-1	.	TRBJ1-1	.
TGTGCCATCAGTGCCGGGACCGAGTATGGCTACACCTTC	CAISAGTEYGYTF	13	TRBV10-3	.	TRBJ1-2	.
TGTGCCAGCTCACCTCGCGTCGGACCCCACGAGCAGTACTTC	CASSPRVGPHEQYF	14	TRBV18	.	TRBJ2-7	.
TGTGCCAGCAGGTTCACGACAGCCTCCTACGAGCAGTACTTC	CASRFTTASYEQYF	14	TRBV28	.	TRBJ2-7	.
TGTGCCAGCAGGCAGTCAGGGCGGGAGACCCAGTACTTC	CASRQSGRETQYF	13	TRBV7-2	.	TRBJ2-5	.
TGTGCCAGCAGCTTCCAACAGGGAAACGAGCAGTACTTC	CASSFQQGNEQYF	13	TRBV11-3	.	TRBJ2-7	.
TGTGCCAGCTCACGGACAGGGTCTGGCAATGAGCAGTTCTTC	CASSRTGSGNEQFF	14	TRBV18	TRBD1	TRBJ2-1	.
TGTGCCAGCAGCTCTGGGATCTACGCAACCAATGAGCAGTTCTTC	CASSSGIYATNEQFF	15	TRBV28	.	TRBJ2-1	.
TGTGCCAGCAGTGAGAGGGAGCGAGTGAATGAAAAACTGTTTTTT	CASSERERVNEKLFF	15	TRBV2	.	TRBJ1-4	.
TGTGCCTGGACCCCTCGGCGCCTCCTTTACAGGGGGAACTATGGCTACACCTTC	CAWTPRRLLYRGNYGYTF	18	TRBV30	TRBD1	TRBJ1-2	.
TGTGCCAGCAGCAAAACAGGGGGCGGCTATGGCTACACCTTC	CASSKTGGGYGYTF	14	TRBV7-9	TRBD1	TRBJ1-2	.